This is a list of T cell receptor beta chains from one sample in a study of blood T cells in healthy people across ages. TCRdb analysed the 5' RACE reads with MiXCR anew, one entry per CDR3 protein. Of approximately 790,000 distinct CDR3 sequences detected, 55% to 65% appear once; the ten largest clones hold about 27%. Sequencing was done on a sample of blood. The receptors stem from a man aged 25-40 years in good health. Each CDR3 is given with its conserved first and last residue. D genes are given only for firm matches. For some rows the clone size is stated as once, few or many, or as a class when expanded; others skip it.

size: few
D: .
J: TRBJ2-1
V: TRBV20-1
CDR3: CSASWGDPSGDEQFF
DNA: TGCAGTGCTAGCTGGGGGGACCCCTCGGGAGATGAGCAGTTCTTC

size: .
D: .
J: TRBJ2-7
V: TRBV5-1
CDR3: CASGQRQVSYEQYF
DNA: TGCGCCAGCGGGCAAAGACAGGTCTCCTACGAGCAGTACTTC

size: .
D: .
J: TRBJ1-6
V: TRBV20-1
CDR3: CSASAGQLNSPLHF
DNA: TGCAGTGCATCGGCGGGGCAGCTTAATTCACCCCTCCACTTT

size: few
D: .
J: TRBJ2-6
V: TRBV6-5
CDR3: CASSYSQPMSLGANVLTF
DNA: TGTGCCAGCAGTTACTCCCAACCTATGTCTCTTGGGGCCAACGTCCTGACTTTC

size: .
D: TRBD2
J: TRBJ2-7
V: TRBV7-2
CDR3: CASSQSSGSSYEQYF
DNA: TGTGCCAGCAGCCAAAGTAGCGGGAGCTCCTACGAGCAGTACTTC

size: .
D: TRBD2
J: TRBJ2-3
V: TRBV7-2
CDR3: CASRPGLAGGDTQYF
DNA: TGTGCCAGCAGACCGGGACTAGCGGGGGGGGATACGCAGTATTTT

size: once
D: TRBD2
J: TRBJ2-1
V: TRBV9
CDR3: CASSVVVAGNGNEQFF
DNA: TGTGCCAGCAGCGTCGTGGTAGCGGGGAATGGGAATGAGCAGTTCTTC

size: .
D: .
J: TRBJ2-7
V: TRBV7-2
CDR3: CASSPWTGPYEQYF
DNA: TGTGCCAGCAGCCCATGGACTGGCCCCTACGAGCAGTACTTC

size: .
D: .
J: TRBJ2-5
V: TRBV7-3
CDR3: CASSLKGGGFQETQYF
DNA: TGTGCCAGCAGCTTAAAAGGCGGGGGCTTTCAAGAGACCCAGTACTTC

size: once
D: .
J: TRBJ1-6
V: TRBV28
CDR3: CAGNGPSYDSPLHF
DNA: TGTGCCGGTAACGGGCCATCCTACGATTCACCCCTCCACTTT

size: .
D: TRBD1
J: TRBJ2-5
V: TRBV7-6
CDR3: CASSPIQGSETQYF
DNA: TGTGCCAGCAGCCCTATACAGGGGTCTGAGACCCAGTACTTC

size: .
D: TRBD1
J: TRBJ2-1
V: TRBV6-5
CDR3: CASRPGQGALYEQFF
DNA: TGTGCCAGCAGACCTGGACAGGGCGCGTTATATGAGCAGTTCTTC

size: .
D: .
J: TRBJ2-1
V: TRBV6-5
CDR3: CASRGDDDANEQFF
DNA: TGTGCCTCCAGGGGAGATGATGATGCGAATGAGCAGTTCTTC

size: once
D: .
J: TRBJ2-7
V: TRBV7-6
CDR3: CASSPSPILDEQYF
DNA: TGTGCCAGCAGCCCTTCGCCCATCCTCGACGAGCAGTACTTC

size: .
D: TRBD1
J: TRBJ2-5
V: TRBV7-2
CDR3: CASSPARGQTQYF
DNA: TGTGCCAGCAGCCCCGCAAGGGGGCAGACCCAGTACTTC

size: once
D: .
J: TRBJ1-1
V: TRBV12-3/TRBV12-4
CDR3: CASSLIDGRGGMNTEAFF
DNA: TGTGCCAGCAGCTTGATAGATGGCAGGGGAGGAATGAACACTGAAGCTTTCTTT

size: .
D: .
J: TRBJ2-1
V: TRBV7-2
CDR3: CASSSYAGTLNEQFF
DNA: TGTGCCAGCAGCTCCTACGCCGGGACCCTGAATGAGCAGTTCTTC

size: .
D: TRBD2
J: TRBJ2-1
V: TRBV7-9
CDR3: CASRSGGAIGNEQFF
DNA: TGTGCCAGCAGGAGCGGGGGGGCAATAGGCAATGAGCAGTTCTTC

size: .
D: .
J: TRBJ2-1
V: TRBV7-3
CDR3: CASSLGYGVAYNEQFF
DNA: TGTGCCAGCAGCTTGGGGTACGGAGTAGCCTACAATGAGCAGTTCTTC

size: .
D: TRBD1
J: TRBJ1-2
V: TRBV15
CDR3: CATSSRDRGPDYGYTF
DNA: TGTGCCACCAGCTCGCGGGACAGGGGGCCAGACTATGGCTACACCTTC

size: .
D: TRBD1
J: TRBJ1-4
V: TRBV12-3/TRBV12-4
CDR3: CASRGRTGQEEKLFF
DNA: TGTGCCAGCAGGGGCCGGACAGGTCAAGAGGAAAAACTGTTTTTT

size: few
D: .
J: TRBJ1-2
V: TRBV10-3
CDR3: CAITPTDGYTF
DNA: TGTGCCATCACGCCGACGGATGGCTACACCTTC

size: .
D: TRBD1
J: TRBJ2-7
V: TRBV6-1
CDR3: CASSEGRDREYEQYF
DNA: TGTGCCAGCAGTGAAGGACGGGACAGGGAGTACGAGCAGTACTTC

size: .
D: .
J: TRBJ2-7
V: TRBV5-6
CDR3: CASSLTRNEQYF
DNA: TGTGCCAGCAGCTTGACCAGGAACGAGCAGTACTTC

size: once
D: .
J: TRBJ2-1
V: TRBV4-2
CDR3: CASSGAGPPNNEQFF
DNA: TGTGCCAGCAGCGGGGCGGGGCCCCCCAACAATGAGCAGTTCTTC

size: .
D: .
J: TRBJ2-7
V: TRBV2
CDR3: CASTPGYEQYF
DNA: TGTGCCAGCACCCCTGGCTACGAGCAGTACTTC

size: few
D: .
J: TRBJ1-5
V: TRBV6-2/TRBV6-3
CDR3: CASSKQWNQPQHF
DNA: TGTGCCAGCAGTAAACAGTGGAATCAGCCCCAGCATTTT

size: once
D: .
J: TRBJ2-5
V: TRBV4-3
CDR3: CASSQDSRTQYF
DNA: TGCGCCAGCAGCCAAGATTCCAGGACCCAGTACTTC

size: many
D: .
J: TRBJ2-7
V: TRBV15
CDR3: CATSRDLQGHGEQYF
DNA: TGTGCCACCAGCAGAGATCTACAGGGCCACGGCGAGCAGTACTTC

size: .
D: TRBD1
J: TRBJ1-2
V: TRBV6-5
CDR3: CASSDSDRDEVNYGYTF
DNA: TGTGCCAGCAGTGACTCGGACAGGGATGAGGTTAACTATGGCTACACCTTC

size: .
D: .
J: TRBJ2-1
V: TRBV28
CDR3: CASSLGAVSEQFF
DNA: TGTGCCAGCAGTTTAGGGGCCGTCAGTGAGCAGTTCTTC

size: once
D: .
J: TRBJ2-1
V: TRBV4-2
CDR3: CASSHGGAKDEQFF
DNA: TGTGCCAGCAGCCATGGGGGGGCCAAGGATGAGCAGTTCTTC

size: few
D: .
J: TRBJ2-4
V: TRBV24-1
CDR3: CATSDLRDIQYF
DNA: TGTGCCACCAGTGATTTGAGGGACATTCAGTACTTC

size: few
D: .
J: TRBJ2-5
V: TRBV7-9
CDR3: CASSSPGETQYF
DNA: TGTGCCAGCAGCTCACCGGGGGAGACCCAGTACTTC

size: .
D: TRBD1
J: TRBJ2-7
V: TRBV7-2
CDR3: CASRPPGQGSHEQYF
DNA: TGTGCCAGCAGACCTCCGGGACAGGGGTCCCACGAGCAGTACTTC

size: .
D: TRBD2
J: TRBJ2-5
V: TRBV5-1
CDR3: CASSPSQRGAGKTQYF
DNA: TGCGCCAGCAGCCCTAGTCAGCGGGGGGCCGGAAAGACCCAGTACTTC

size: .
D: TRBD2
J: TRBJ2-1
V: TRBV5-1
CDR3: CASGLAGGSYNEQFF
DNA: TGCGCCAGTGGACTAGCGGGGGGCAGCTACAATGAGCAGTTCTTC

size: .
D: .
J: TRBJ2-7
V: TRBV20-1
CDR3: CSASYQMGAYEQYF
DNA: TGCAGTGCTAGTTATCAGATGGGTGCCTACGAGCAGTACTTC

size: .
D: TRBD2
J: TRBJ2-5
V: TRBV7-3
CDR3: CASSPGMTSGPQGTQYF
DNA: TGTGCCAGCAGCCCAGGAATGACTAGCGGACCTCAAGGGACCCAGTACTTC

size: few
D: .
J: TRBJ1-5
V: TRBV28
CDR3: CASNSPQLTGPDHPQHF
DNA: TGTGCCAGCAACTCTCCCCAACTGACAGGACCGGATCACCCCCAGCATTTT

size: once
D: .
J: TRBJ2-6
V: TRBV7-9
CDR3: CASSRQRVAGANVLTF
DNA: TGTGCCAGCAGCCGCCAGAGGGTTGCAGGGGCCAACGTCCTGACTTTC

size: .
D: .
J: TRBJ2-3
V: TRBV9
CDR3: CATGTGLSTDTQYF
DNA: TGTGCCACCGGGACGGGCTTGTCCACAGATACGCAGTATTTT

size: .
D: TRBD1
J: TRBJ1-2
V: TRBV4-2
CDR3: CASSQDLGQGAYGYTF
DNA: TGTGCCAGCAGCCAAGATCTCGGACAGGGGGCCTATGGCTACACCTTC

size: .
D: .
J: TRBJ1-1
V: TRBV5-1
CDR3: CASSLRGGNTEAFF
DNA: TGCGCCAGCAGCCTGAGGGGAGGCAACACTGAAGCTTTCTTT

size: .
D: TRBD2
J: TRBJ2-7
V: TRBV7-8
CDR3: CASSPSGGTPYEQYF
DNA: TGTGCCAGCAGCCCCAGCGGGGGGACCCCCTACGAGCAGTACTTC

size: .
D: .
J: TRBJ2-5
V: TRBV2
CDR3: CASSDNLATDQETQYF
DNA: TGTGCCAGCAGTGATAACCTAGCGACCGACCAAGAGACCCAGTACTTC

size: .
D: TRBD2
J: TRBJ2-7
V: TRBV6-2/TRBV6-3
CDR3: CASSSLLAGDYEQYF
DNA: TGTGCCAGCAGCTCTCTCCTAGCGGGAGACTACGAGCAGTACTTC

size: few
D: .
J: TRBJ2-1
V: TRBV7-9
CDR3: CASNPREGQSYNEQFF
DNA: TGTGCCAGCAACCCAAGGGAAGGACAGTCCTACAATGAGCAGTTCTTC

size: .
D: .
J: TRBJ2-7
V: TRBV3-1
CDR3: CASSQDPDNYEQYF
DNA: TGTGCCAGCAGCCAAGATCCAGACAACTACGAGCAGTACTTC

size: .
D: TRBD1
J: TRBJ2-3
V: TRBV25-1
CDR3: CASSGTGLRTDTQYF
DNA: TGTGCCAGCTCCGGGACAGGGTTGCGAACAGATACGCAGTATTTT

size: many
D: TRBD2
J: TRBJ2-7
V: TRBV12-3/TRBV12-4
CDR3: CASTNSGGSYEQYF
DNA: TGTGCCAGCACCAATAGCGGGGGTTCCTACGAGCAGTACTTC

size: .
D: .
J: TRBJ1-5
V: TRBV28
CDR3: CASSRTNSNQPQHF
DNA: TGTGCCAGCAGTAGGACAAATAGCAATCAGCCCCAGCATTTT

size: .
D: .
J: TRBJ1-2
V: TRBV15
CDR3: CATSSRGGANYGYTF
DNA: TGTGCCACCAGCTCCAGGGGCGGTGCTAACTATGGCTACACCTTC

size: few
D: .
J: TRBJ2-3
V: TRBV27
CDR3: CASSSGGGLTDTQYF
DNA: TGTGCCAGCAGTTCGGGAGGGGGCCTCACAGATACGCAGTATTTT

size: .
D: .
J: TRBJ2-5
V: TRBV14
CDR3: CASSQSYQETQYF
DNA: TGTGCCAGCAGCCAATCGTACCAAGAGACCCAGTACTTC

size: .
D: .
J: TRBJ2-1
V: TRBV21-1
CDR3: CASSKGCTEYNEQFF
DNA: TGTGCCAGCAGCAAAGGTTGTACAGAGTACAATGAGCAGTTCTTC